The next 14 T cell receptor beta chains were all read from a single sample in a study of T cells after yellow fever vaccination. Using its own MiXCR run on the 5' RACE reads, TCRdb lists one record per CDR3 protein. This sample has 550,000 or so distinct CDR3 sequences; 15% to 20% occur once, and the top ten carry roughly an eighth. The sample in question was PBMCs, obtained 15 days after the yellow fever booster vaccination. The receptors shown here come from a man aged 25-40 years who received the YFV17D yellow fever vaccine.

This chain uses TRBV13 with TRBJ2-5, with 9 bases identical to TRBD2. J gave up 4 bases and V 2 bases, and 8 bases lay outside the gene matches. This CDR3 contains 16 residues. CDR1 is PRHDT, CDR2 FYEKMQ, per germline (reference sequence). In DNA, the CDR3 is TGTGCCAGCAGCTTATTTTCAGCGGGAGGCTTAGAGACCCAGTACTTC. Its translation: CASSLFSAGGLETQYF.

This clonotype has just a few counts. The chain is built from TRBV11-3 and TRBJ2-1; D unclear. This CDR3 contains 12 residues. Germline V lookup: CDR1 SGHNT, CDR2 YENEEA. V was shortened by 5 bases and J by 6 bases, with 8 bases between the two germline ends. The CDR3: CASSTMPNEQFF. DNA of the CDR3: TGTGCCAGCAGCACGATGCCCAATGAGCAGTTCTTC.

The V and J genes are TRBV28 and TRBJ2-1; 7 bases map to TRBD2. CDR3 size: 17 residues. Germline V gene sequence: CDR1 MDHEN, CDR2 SYDVKM. The V and J ends lost 7 bases and 9 bases, in that order; junction bases with no gene match: 21. CDR3 DNA: TGTGCCAGCAAGGATGCGGGAGTAAGGGAGGGTTTCGTTGAGCAGTTCTTC. This encodes CASKDAGVREGFVEQFF.

This clonotype occurred a few times. This chain links TRBV24-1 with TRBJ2-2; D is uncertain. Trimming stripped 8 bases from V and 1 base from J, with 4 bases between. In germline, CDR1 is KGHDR, CDR2 SFDVKD. The CDR3 contains 12 residues. CDR3 nucleotide sequence: TGTGCCACCAACGAGAACACCGGGGAGCTGTTTTTT. This sequence encodes CATNENTGELFF.

This clonotype has more than one count but fewer than ten. The chain employs TRBV7-9 and TRBJ1-3; 9 nucleotides align to TRBD1. Germline CDR1 and CDR2: SEHNR and FQNEAQ (reference sequence). Unmatched junction bases numbered 7, after V lost 4 bases and J lost 9 bases. The CDR3 length is 14 residues. DNA for the CDR3: TGTGCCAGCAGCTCAGGACAGGGGAGAGGCACCATATATTTT. It is translated as CASSSGQGRGTIYF.

V usage is TRBV9 and J usage is TRBJ2-5; no firm D call. This CDR3 comprises 13 residues. The V end was cut by 3 bases, the J end by 4 bases, with 10 bases between. Per germline, CDR1 SGDLS and CDR2 YYNGEE. CDR3: CASSAGPAETQYF. CDR3 in DNA: TGTGCCAGCAGCGCGGGCCCCGCAGAGACCCAGTACTTC.

The chain joins TRBV20-1 to TRBJ1-4, with 8 bases fitting TRBD1. Germline V gene lookup returns CDR1 DFQATT and CDR2 SNEGSKA (reference sequence). The CDR3 has 14 residues. J was trimmed by 5 bases and V by 5 bases; bases with no gene match: 7. CDR3 in amino acids: CSAPQGAGNEKLFF. CDR3 bases: TGCAGTGCTCCCCAGGGGGCAGGGAATGAAAAACTGTTTTTT.

J is TRBJ2-1 and V is TRBV20-1; 11 bases align to TRBD2. The V gene's germline CDR1 is DFQATT and CDR2 SNEGSKA (reference sequence). The CDR3 runs 14 residues. V was pared by 8 bases and J by 5 bases, with 8 bases of the junction left unmatched. In DNA form, the CDR3 reads TGCAGTACCTTAGCGGGAGGGCCCCACAATGAGCAGTTCTTC. Translated, it gives CSTLAGGPHNEQFF.

The chain links TRBV6-5 to TRBJ2-2; D unclear. Germline loops: CDR1 MNHEY, CDR2 SVGAGI. V was clipped by 6 bases and J by 6 bases, with 8 bases between them. This CDR3 has 12 residues. In DNA form, the CDR3 reads TGTGCCAGCAGGGGGAATTCCGGGGAGCTGTTTTTT. Protein: CASRGNSGELFF.

V usage is TRBV15 and J usage is TRBJ2-1; 11 positions agree with TRBD2. The CDR3 is made up of 19 amino acids. Germline V gene sequence: CDR1 LNHNV, CDR2 YYDKDF (reference sequence). Trimming at V came to 0 bases and at J to 0 bases, leaving 7 bases not matched to a gene. CDR3 loop: CATSRDLAGGISSYNEQFF. CDR3 in DNA: TGTGCCACCAGCAGAGATTTAGCGGGAGGGATCAGCTCCTACAATGAGCAGTTCTTC.

V is TRBV2 and J is TRBJ2-4; a possible D gene is TRBD2 (6 bases). V was clipped by 3 bases and J by 9 bases, with 15 bases between them. Germline V gene data show CDR1 as SNHLY and CDR2 as FYNNEI. The CDR3 length is 14 residues. CDR3 protein: CASSDNPGEAIQYF. CDR3 nucleotide sequence: TGTGCCAGCAGTGACAACCCGGGGGAGGCCATTCAGTACTTC.

J is TRBJ2-5 and V is TRBV20-1; D is perhaps TRBD1 (5 bases). Per germline, CDR1 DFQATT and CDR2 SNEGSKA (reference sequence). Trimming pared 6 bases from V and 5 bases from J, leaving 19 bases between. The CDR3 totals 14 residues. The CDR3 protein is CSAVSLQGSETQYF. CDR3 bases: TGCAGTGCGGTGTCTTTGCAGGGATCGGAGACCCAGTACTTC.

Turning to this clonotype: Germline is not matched at one junction end, which may reflect a read error. The V call is TRBV20-1, the J call TRBJ2-3; perhaps TRBD1 as D (5 bases). Germline loops: CDR1 DFQATT, CDR2 SNEGSKA (reference sequence). The CDR3 length is 10 residues. In DNA form, the CDR3 reads TGCAGTGCCAGCACAGGTACGCAGTATTTT. This sequence encodes CSASTGTQYF.

This clonotype has only one observation. V and J are TRBV20-1 and TRBJ1-4; D gene unclear. The CDR3 covers 14 residues. CDR1 is DFQATT and CDR2 is SNEGSKA in the germline V gene (reference sequence). V was cut by 6 bases and J by 5 bases, with 16 bases left in between. The CDR3 here is CSAPGAGKNEKLFF. As DNA, the CDR3 is TGCAGTGCCCCGGGAGCAGGCAAGAATGAAAAACTGTTTTTT.